This entry lists 2 T cell receptor beta chains sequenced from one sample in a study of T-cell memory formation after mild COVID-19. TCRdb reprocessed the 5' RACE reads with MiXCR, giving one entry per CDR3 protein. In the table there are roughly 250,000 distinct CDR3 sequences, over 15% of which are singletons. The sample was PBMCs or a T cell subset sorted from them (not recorded which). These receptors were taken from a man aged 18 to 30 who had mild COVID-19 (a few samples of this study predate the infection). Cell type and time point are not known.

The chain has TRBV7-3 and TRBJ1-2; D possibly corresponds to TRBD1 (5 bases). V lost 5 bases to trimming and J lost 4 bases, with 20 bases between them. Germline V gene data show CDR1 as SGHTA and CDR2 as FQGTGA. The CDR3 consists of 16 residues. CDR3 nucleotides: TGTGCCAGCAGCCCCGCAGTGGGGGACTACCTCTATGGCTACACCTTC. Translated: CASSPAVGDYLYGYTF.

The chain has TRBV20-1 and TRBJ2-4; 9 bases agree with TRBD2. CDR3 length equals 14 residues. V lost 4 bases, J lost 5 bases, and 6 bases stayed unmatched. Germline lookup yields CDR1 DFQATT and CDR2 SNEGSKA (reference sequence). Here the CDR3 reads CSATFLAGQNIQYF. CDR3 DNA: TGCAGTGCTACCTTTCTAGCGGGGCAAAACATTCAGTACTTC.